This T cell receptor beta chain was documented in a study of CD8+ T cells in alopecia areata. Study results and caveats: Tofacitinib produced a significant decrease in scalp clonality and in expanded CD8+ clones among the top 100.

As for this clone: What it binds is not known.

Treatment of the sample: oral pan-JAK inhibitor, 5-10 mg twice daily. RNA extraction and reverse transcription yielded cDNA as sequencing template. Clones were sequenced by immunoSEQ multiplex PCR, and TCRdb holds only the in-frame ones, with some missing. The sample shows approximately 140,000 clones, about 86% of them seen only once. This CDR3 contains 14 residues. CDR1 is MNHEY, CDR2 SMNVEV, per germline (reference sequence). The V and J ends lost 5 bases and 4 bases respectively, with 11 bases between them. The V gene is TRBV27, the J gene TRBJ2-2; D unresolved. The source is a human donor with alopecia areata. The sequencing here drew on CD8+ T cells sorted from blood, taken at week 4, from a patient treated with tofacitinib. CDR3 sequence reads: CASSHPKVTGELFF. CDR3 bases: TGTGCCAGCAGTCACCCCAAGGTCACCGGGGAGCTGTTTTTT.